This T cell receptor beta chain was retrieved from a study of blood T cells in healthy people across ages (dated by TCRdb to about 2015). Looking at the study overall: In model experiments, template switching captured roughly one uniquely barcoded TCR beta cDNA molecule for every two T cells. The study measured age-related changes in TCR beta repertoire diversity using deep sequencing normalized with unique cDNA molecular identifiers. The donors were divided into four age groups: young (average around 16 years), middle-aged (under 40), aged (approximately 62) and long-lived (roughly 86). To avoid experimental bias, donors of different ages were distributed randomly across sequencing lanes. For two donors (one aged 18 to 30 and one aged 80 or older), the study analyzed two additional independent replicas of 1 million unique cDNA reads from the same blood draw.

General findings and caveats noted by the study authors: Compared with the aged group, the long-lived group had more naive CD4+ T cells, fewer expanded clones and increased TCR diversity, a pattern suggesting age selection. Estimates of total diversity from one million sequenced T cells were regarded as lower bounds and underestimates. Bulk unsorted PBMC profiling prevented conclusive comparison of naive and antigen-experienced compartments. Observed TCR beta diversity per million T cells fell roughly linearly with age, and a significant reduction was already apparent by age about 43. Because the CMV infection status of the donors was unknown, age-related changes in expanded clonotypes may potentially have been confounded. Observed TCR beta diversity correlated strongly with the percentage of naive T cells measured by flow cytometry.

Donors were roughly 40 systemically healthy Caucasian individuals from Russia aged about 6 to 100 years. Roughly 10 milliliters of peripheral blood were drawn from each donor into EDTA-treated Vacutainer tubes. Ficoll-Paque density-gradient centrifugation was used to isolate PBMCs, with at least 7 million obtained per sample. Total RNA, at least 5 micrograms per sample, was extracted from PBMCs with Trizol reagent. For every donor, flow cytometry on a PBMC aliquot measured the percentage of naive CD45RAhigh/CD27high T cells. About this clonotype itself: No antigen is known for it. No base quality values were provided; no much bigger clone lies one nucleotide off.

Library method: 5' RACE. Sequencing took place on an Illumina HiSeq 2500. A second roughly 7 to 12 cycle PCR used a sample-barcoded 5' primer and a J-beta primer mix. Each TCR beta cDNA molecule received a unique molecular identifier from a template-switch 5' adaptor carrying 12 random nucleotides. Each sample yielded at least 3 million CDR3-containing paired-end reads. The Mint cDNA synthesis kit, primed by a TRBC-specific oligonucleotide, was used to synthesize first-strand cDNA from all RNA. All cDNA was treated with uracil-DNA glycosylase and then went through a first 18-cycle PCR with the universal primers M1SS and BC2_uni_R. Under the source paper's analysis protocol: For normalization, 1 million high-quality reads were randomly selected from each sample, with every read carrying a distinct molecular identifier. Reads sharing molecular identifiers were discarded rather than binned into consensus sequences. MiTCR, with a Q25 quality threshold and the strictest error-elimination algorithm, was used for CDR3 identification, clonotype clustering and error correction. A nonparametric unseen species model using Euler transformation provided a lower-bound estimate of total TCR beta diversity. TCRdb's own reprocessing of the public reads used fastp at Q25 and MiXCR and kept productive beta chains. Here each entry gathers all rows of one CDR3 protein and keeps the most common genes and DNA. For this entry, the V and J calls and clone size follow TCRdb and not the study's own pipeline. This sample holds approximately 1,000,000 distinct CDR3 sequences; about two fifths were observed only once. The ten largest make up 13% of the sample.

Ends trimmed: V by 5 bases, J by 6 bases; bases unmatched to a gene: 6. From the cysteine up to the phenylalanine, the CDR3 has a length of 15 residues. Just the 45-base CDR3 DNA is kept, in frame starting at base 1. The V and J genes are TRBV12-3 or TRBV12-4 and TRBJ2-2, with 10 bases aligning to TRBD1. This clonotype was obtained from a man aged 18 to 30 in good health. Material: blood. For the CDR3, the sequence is CASSPGQGIAGELFF. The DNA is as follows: TGTGCCAGCAGTCCGGGACAGGGGATAGCCGGGGAGCTGTTTTTT.